Listed below are T cell receptor beta chains from one sample, sequenced in a study of blood T cell repertoires in COVID-19. Profiled with immunoSEQ multiplex PCR; TCRdb holds only in-frame clones, not every one. The table records roughly 150,000 clones, 60% to 85% of them present only once. Material for sequencing was peripheral blood. The source is a man in his sixties with acute or convalescent COVID-19. Both conserved end residues are part of each CDR3. D genes are given only for firm matches. For some rows the clone size is stated as once, few or many, or as a class when expanded; others skip it.

j_gene | v_gene | d_gene | abundance | CDR3aa | CDR3nt
TRBJ2-1 | TRBV4-3 | TRBD2 | NA | CASSPLAGQHEQFF | TGCGCCAGCAGCCCCCTAGCGGGTCAGCATGAGCAGTTCTTC
TRBJ1-5 | TRBV5-1 | TRBD1 | NA | CASSPEGAEYQPQHF | TGCGCCAGCAGCCCGGAGGGGGCGGAGTACCAGCCCCAGCATTTT
TRBJ2-5 | TRBV15 | TRBD1 | NA | CATSGRLETGGRETQYF | TGTGCCACCAGCGGGCGACTGGAAACAGGGGGCAGGGAGACCCAGTACTTC
TRBJ2-7 | TRBV7-8 | NA | NA | CASRSGQRYEQYF | TGTGCCAGCAGATCTGGACAGCGCTACGAGCAGTACTTC
TRBJ2-7 | TRBV24-1 | TRBD1 | many | CATSDSRTGTYEQYF | TGTGCCACCAGTGATTCGAGGACAGGGACCTACGAGCAGTACTTC
TRBJ1-3 | TRBV9 | NA | NA | CASSVATGELAGNTIYF | TGTGCCAGCAGCGTAGCTACGGGGGAGTTGGCTGGAAACACCATATATTTT
TRBJ1-6 | TRBV6-5 | TRBD1 | NA | CASRGGQGYNSPLHF | TGTGCCAGCAGGGGGGGACAGGGCTATAATTCACCCCTCCACTTT
TRBJ1-1 | TRBV9 | TRBD1 | NA | CASRQIQGSKNTEAFF | TGTGCCAGCAGACAAATACAGGGGTCGAAGAACACTGAAGCTTTCTTT
TRBJ2-7 | TRBV5-8 | NA | NA | CASSYRSSYEQYF | TGTGCCAGCAGCTACAGGAGCTCCTACGAGCAGTACTTC
TRBJ2-7 | TRBV5-6 | NA | NA | CASSLGQVKDEQYF | TGTGCCAGCAGCTTGGGGCAGGTTAAGGACGAGCAGTACTTC
TRBJ2-5 | TRBV4-2 | NA | NA | CASSQEAGKDETQYF | TGTGCCAGCAGCCAAGAAGCAGGGAAGGATGAGACCCAGTACTTC
TRBJ2-1 | TRBV2 | NA | NA | CASSALDNEQFF | TGTGCCAGCAGCGCCCTAGACAATGAGCAGTTCTTC
TRBJ1-1 | TRBV11-2 | NA | NA | CASSSRRTDRNTEAFF | TGTGCCAGCAGCTCTAGACGGACAGACAGGAACACTGAAGCTTTCTTT
TRBJ2-1 | TRBV11-3 | TRBD2 | NA | CASSLGTSEDNEQFF | TGTGCCAGCAGCTTAGGGACTAGCGAAGACAATGAGCAGTTCTTC
TRBJ1-1 | TRBV13 | TRBD1 | NA | CASSWGQKTGWNTEAFF | TGTGCCAGCAGCTGGGGCCAGAAGACAGGGTGGAACACTGAAGCTTTCTTT
TRBJ2-2 | TRBV29-1 | NA | NA | CSVEWRGGELFF | TGCAGCGTTGAGTGGAGGGGCGGGGAGCTGTTTTTT
TRBJ1-1 | TRBV10-3 | TRBD1 | NA | CAISGPYTGVDTEAFF | TGTGCCATCAGTGGCCCTTACACAGGGGTGGACACTGAAGCTTTCTTT
TRBJ2-3 | TRBV12-3/TRBV12-4 | TRBD1 | NA | CASSKTGVYTQYF | TGTGCCAGCAGCAAGACAGGGGTGTATACGCAGTATTTT
TRBJ1-5 | TRBV4-2 | NA | NA | CASSQVGSNPDQPQHF | TGTGCCAGCAGCCAAGTGGGCTCCAATCCCGATCAGCCCCAGCATTTT
TRBJ2-3 | TRBV10-3 | NA | NA | CAISDLGPDTQYF | TGTGCCATCAGTGACCTCGGTCCGGATACGCAGTATTTT
TRBJ1-2 | TRBV19 | NA | NA | CASSIGPPSSGRGLAYGYTF | TGTGCCAGTAGTATAGGCCCCCCATCGTCCGGGCGCGGGCTGGCCTATGGCTACACCTTC
TRBJ2-7 | TRBV5-1 | TRBD1 | NA | CASSLVRAGGYEQYF | TGCGCCAGCAGCTTGGTTCGGGCAGGGGGCTACGAGCAGTACTTC
TRBJ1-2 | TRBV21-1 | NA | NA | CASSIGTVYGYTF | TGTGCCAGCAGCATCGGGACAGTCTATGGCTACACCTTC